This entry features one TCR beta chain sequence. What it binds is not known. This CDR3 is built from 16 residues. Germline V gives CDR1 KGHDR, CDR2 SFDVKD. After removal of 7 bases from V and 1 base from J, the junction contained 6 bases not matched to a gene. TCRdb re-derived calls from the RT-PCR reads in MiXCR, one entry per CDR3 protein. The sample has over 750,000 distinct CDR3 sequences, less than 25% seen once; the top ten hold about 10%. The sample originates from a study of response to subunit inactivated influenza vaccine. General study findings and limits: It was suggested by the authors that few new T cells are recruited by each seasonal influenza vaccination.

Here the sequenced sample was PBMCs from blood, taken 5 days after vaccination. This chain uses TRBV24-1 with TRBJ2-2; TRBD2 aligns across 9 bases. The source is a man in his fifties or sixties who received an inactivated influenza vaccine. In DNA form, the CDR3 reads TGTGCCACCAGCGGGACTAGCCTAGGGAACACCGGGGAGCTGTTTTTT. This encodes CATSGTSLGNTGELFF.